A single sample gave rise to the 5 T cell receptor beta chains below, sequenced in a study of blood T cell repertoires in COVID-19. Profiled with immunoSEQ multiplex PCR; TCRdb holds only in-frame clones, not every one. This table has about 190,000 clones, about 86% appearing once. What was sequenced was peripheral blood. These TCRs come from a man aged 25 to 45 with active or convalescent COVID-19.

The chain carries TRBV19 and TRBJ1-2, with D tentatively TRBD1 (6 bases). CDR1 LNHDA and CDR2 SQIVND come from the germline V gene (reference sequence). This CDR3 contains 14 residues. Trimming left V 3 bases short and J 3 bases short, with 11 bases between. CDR3 DNA sequence: TGTGCCAGTAGTATTAAGGGGGATTACTATGGCTACACCTTC. Protein product: CASSIKGDYYGYTF. Looking up the rest from reference TRBV19 and TRBJ1-2 gives the full variable domain: DGGITQSPKYLFRKEGQNVTLSCEQNLNHDAMYWYRQDPGQGLRLIYYSQIVNDFQKGDIAEGYSVSREKKESFPLTVTSAQKNPTAFYLCASSIKGDYYGYTFGSGTRLTVV.

J is TRBJ2-1 and V is TRBV4-1; perhaps TRBD2 as D (6 bases). The CDR3 consists of 17 residues. Germline CDR1 MGHRA, CDR2 YSYEKL. Trimming took 3 bases from V and 6 from J, leaving 21 bases between them. CDR3 coding DNA: TGCGCCAGCAGCCATCCTTCCGGGCGGGGCACGCGCAATGAGCAGTTCTTC. It encodes CASSHPSGRGTRNEQFF.

This sequence joins TRBV10-3 and TRBJ2-5; D possibly corresponds to TRBD1 (5 bases). From germline, CDR1 is ENHRY and CDR2 SYGVKD. V lost 3 bases and J 6 bases, leaving 14 bases between the germline ends. The CDR3 length is 14 residues. The CDR3 DNA reads TGTGCCATCAGTGACCAGGGTGATGGTAAGACCCAGTACTTC. The encoded protein is CAISDQGDGKTQYF.

This clone came up a few times. The V and J genes are TRBV7-2 and TRBJ1-4, with D possibly matching TRBD1 (6 bases). CDR1 and CDR2 (germline): SGHTA, FQGNSA. CDR3 length: 14 residues. V was cut by 2 bases and J by 13 bases, with 17 bases left in between. The CDR3 DNA reads as TGTGCCAGCAGCTTATATTCAGGGGAACACCCACTGTTTTTT. Translating gives CASSLYSGEHPLFF.

This rearrangement joins TRBV30 to TRBJ1-6; D not resolved. V was clipped by 1 base and J by 8 bases, with 9 bases between them. Germline assignment: CDR1 GTSNPN and CDR2 SVGIG (reference sequence). CDR3 length equals 13 residues. Here the CDR3 DNA reads TGTGCCTGGAGTGCCCTAGATGATTCACCCCTCCACTTT. It yields the protein CAWSALDDSPLHF.